This T cell receptor (beta chain) is drawn from a study of blood T cell repertoires in COVID-19. About the study: From the United States, Italy and Spain came samples of acute and convalescent COVID-19.

Germline V gene lookup returns CDR1 MNHNS and CDR2 SASEGT. The CDR3 runs 14 residues. V was cut by 0 bases and J by 2 bases, with 7 bases left in between. Generated by immunoSEQ multiplex PCR, the TCRdb table keeps only in-frame clones and is missing some. The sample includes approximately 270,000 clones, approximately 83% of them seen just once. The rearrangement links TRBV6-1 to TRBJ1-2, with D unresolved. Material for sequencing was PBMCs or T cells enriched from blood (not recorded which). This TCR derives from a woman aged 45-60 years who had recovered from COVID-19. CDR3 sequence (DNA): TGTGCCAGCAGTGAAGCTATCGGGAACTATGGCTACACCTTC. This codes for CASSEAIGNYGYTF.